The entry below describes one T cell receptor beta chain. Its target is not known. This record belongs to a study of T cell responses to AZD1222 COVID-19 vaccine. The germline V gene encodes CDR1 KGHDR and CDR2 SFDVKD. The CDR3 covers 14 residues. Trimming shortened V by 4 bases and J by 7 bases, and 15 bases separated the two germline ends. Regarding the study as a whole: A mostly white British donor set with more females was recruited, and clonal diversity was possibly underestimated.

The protocol was immunoSEQ multiplex PCR, while the TCRdb copy is restricted to in-frame clones and leaves out a portion. The top ten hold about 2.8% of the sample, which has over 150,000 clones, roughly nine tenths seen once. The receptor comes from an adult in good health. The specimen was peripheral blood, collected on day 0 of AZD1222 vaccination. The gene calls are TRBV24-1 and TRBJ1-2, with D possibly matching TRBD1 (6 bases). The CDR3 DNA sequence: TGTGCCACCAGTGACTCTCGGACCAGGGGTGGCTACACCTTC. This gives the protein CATSDSRTRGGYTF.